This is a list of T cell receptor beta chains from one sample in a study of blood T cell repertoires in COVID-19. Data came from immunoSEQ multiplex PCR; TCRdb stores just in-frame clones and leaves some out. The table lists 90,000 to 130,000 clones, 70% to 90% of them singletons. What was sequenced was peripheral blood. All receptors derive from a human donor in a cohort sampled during active COVID-19. CDR3s include the opening cysteine and the closing phenylalanine or tryptophan.

>TRBV28
CASSTPGEGSGNTIYF
>TRBV5-6
CASSWRPSGGIETQYF
>TRBV7-2
CASSLGYGTGDLAEQFF
>TRBV27
CASSLVPGQGYGYTF
>TRBV4-2
CASSQESRRGGTDTQYF
>TRBV30
CARRNPGQGEDEKLFF
>TRBV2
CASSDLGTYGELFF
>TRBV2
CASSRQDSSYEQYF
>TRBV10-3
CAISDELSAGDEQFF
>TRBV10-3
CAISEDRDLNEQYF
>TRBV11-2
CASSLLVALDEQYF
>TRBV11-1
CASSLGMGRDTGELFF
>TRBV3-1/TRBV3-2
CASSQEVGVNEQFF
>TRBV7-2
CASRSTGTSGTETQYF
>TRBV28
CASSFYRQAQTSGNTIYF
>TRBV7-3
CASSDTGDLNTGELFF
>TRBV27
CASSLLGGNSPLHF
>TRBV27
CASSPNGRNTDTQYF
>TRBV6-5
CAGSRAGSGNTIYF
>TRBV7-8
CASRGSGGLSEQYF
>TRBV5-8
CASSSRQGVVYGYTF
>TRBV6-5
CASSQGNLPNNEQYF
>TRBV6-2/TRBV6-3
CASSRRGIDRNNQPQHF
>TRBV19
CASSAVAKNIQYF
>TRBV7-2
CASTTQTAGGDEQYF
>TRBV5-6
CASSSGMRLGEKLFF
>TRBV3-1/TRBV3-2
CASSDRARLYEQYF
>TRBV27
CASRVSLAGGGNEQFF
>TRBV25-1
CASRGVDEQYF
>TRBV9
CASSAAPPGNNSPLHF
>TRBV29-1
CSATTGGYTEAFF
>TRBV9
CASSVAGGPSEQFF
>TRBV6-2/TRBV6-3
CASSYSRRANEQFF
>TRBV5-5
CASRNSLAGVSYEQYF
>TRBV7-3
CASSLNSGDTEAFF
>TRBV29-1
CSVAGSVQETQYF
>TRBV27
CASSIRQGREEETQYF
>TRBV9
CASSPRDRGSEAKNIQYF
>TRBV2
CASSNPDFQETQYF
>TRBV29-1
CSVRTSGRAGEQFF
>TRBV15
CATSRRQDSSQPQHF
>TRBV24-1
CATSDIGTGKSNQPQHF